This T cell receptor beta chain was identified during a study of shared clonotypes between healthy human individuals. Findings of the study overall: Memory subsets had estimated richness that was generally smaller than that of naive subsets.

Sequencing was performed with immunoSEQ multiplex PCR; in TCRdb, only in-frame clones are kept and a portion is missing. The sample lists more than 900,000 clones, around 78% occurring once. To note about this clone: Its matching antigen is unknown.

CDR3 length equals 15 residues. The V end was cut by 4 bases, the J end by 4 bases, with 14 bases between. Germline loops: CDR1 SGHRS, CDR2 YFSETQ. This receptor was identified in a man between 18 and 29 years old in good health. Some clones in this sample may be carry-over from other donors' samples. The sample taken for sequencing was memory CD4+ T cells from PBMCs. The subset: CD45RA-negative fraction. The V call is TRBV5-1, the J call TRBJ2-2, with D unresolved. The CDR3 DNA sequence: TGCGCCAGCAGCCTGGCCCAAATTACCACCGGGGAGCTGTTTTTT. Protein product: CASSLAQITTGELFF.